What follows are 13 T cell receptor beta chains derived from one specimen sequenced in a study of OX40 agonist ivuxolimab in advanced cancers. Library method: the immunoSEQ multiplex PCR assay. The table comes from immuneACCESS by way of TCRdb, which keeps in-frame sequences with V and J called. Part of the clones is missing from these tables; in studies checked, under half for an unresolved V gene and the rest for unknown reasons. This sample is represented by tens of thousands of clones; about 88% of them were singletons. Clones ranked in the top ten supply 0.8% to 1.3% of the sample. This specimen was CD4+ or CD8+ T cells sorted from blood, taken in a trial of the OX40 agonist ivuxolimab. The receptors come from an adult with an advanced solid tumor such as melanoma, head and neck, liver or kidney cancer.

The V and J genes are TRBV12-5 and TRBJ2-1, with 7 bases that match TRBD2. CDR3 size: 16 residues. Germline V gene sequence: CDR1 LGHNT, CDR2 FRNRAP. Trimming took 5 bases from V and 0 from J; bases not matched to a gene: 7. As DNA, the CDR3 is TGTGCTAGTGGTCCACTCGGACTAGTCTCCTACAATGAGCAGTTCTTC. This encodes CASGPLGLVSYNEQFF.

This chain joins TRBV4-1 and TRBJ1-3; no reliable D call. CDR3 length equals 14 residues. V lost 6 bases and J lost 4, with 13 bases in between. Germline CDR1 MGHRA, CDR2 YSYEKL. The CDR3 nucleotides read TGCGCCAGCAGGCCCGCGGGTTCCGGAAACACCATATATTTT. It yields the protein CASRPAGSGNTIYF.

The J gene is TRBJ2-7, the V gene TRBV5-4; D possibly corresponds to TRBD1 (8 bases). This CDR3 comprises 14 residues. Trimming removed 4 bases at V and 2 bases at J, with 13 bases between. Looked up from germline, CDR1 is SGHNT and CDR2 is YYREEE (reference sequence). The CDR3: CASSRTGRAYEQYF. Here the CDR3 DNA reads TGTGCCAGCAGCCGGACAGGGAGGGCCTACGAGCAGTACTTC.

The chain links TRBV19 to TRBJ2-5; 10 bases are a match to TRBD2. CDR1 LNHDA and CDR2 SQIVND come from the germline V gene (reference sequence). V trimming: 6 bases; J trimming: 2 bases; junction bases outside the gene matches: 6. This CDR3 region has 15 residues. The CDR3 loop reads CASSPLAGRQETQYF. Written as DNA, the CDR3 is TGTGCCAGTAGCCCACTAGCGGGGCGACAAGAGACCCAGTACTTC.

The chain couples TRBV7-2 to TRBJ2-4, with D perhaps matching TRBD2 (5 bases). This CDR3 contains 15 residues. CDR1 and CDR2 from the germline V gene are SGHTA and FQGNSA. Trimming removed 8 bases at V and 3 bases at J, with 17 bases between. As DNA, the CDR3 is TGTGCCAGCGGGAGACTGGACGCAGGCAAAAACATTCAGTACTTC. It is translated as CASGRLDAGKNIQYF. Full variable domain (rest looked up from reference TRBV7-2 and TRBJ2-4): GAGVSQSPSNKVTEKGKDVELRCDPISGHTALYWYRQSLGQGLEFLIYFQGNSAPDKSGLPSDRFSAERTGGSVSTLTIQRTQQEDSAVYLCASGRLDAGKNIQYFGAGTRLSVL.

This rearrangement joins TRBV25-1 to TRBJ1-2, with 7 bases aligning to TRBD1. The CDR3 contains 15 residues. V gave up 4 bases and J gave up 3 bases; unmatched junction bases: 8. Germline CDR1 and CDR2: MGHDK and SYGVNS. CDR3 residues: CASSASQGKDYGYTF. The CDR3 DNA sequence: TGTGCCAGCAGTGCCTCACAGGGGAAGGACTATGGCTACACCTTC.

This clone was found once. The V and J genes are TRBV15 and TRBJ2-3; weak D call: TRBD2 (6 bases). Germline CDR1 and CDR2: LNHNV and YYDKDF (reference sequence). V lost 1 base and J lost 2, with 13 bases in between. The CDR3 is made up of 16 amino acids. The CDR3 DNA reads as TGTGCCACCAGCAGAGGGGTGGAGCGGGCCACAGATACGCAGTATTTT. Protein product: CATSRGVERATDTQYF.

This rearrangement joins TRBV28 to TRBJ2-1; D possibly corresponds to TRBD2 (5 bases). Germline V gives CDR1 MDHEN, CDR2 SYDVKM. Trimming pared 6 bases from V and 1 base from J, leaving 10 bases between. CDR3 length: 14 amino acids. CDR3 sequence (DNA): TGTGCCAGCAGCCTCAGCGGATCCTACAATGAGCAGTTCTTC. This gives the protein CASSLSGSYNEQFF. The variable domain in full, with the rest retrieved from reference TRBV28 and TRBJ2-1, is DVKVTQSSRYLVKRTGEKVFLECVQDMDHENMFWYRQDPGLGLRLIYFSYDVKMKEKGDIPEGYSVSREKKERFSLILESASTNQTSMYLCASSLSGSYNEQFFGPGTRLTVL.

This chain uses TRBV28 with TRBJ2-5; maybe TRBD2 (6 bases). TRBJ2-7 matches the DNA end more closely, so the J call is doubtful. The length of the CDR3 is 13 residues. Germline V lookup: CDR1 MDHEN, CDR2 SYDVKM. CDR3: CASSFGSSYEQYF. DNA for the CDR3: TGTGCCAGCAGTTTCGGGAGCTCCTACGAGCAGTACTTC.

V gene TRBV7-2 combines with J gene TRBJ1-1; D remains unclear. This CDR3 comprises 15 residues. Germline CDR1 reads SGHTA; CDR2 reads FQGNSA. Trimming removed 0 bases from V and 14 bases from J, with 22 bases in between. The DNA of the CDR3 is TGTGCCAGCAGCTTAGCGGTAGGGTTTGAAGCCCAAGGGTTCTTT. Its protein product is CASSLAVGFEAQGFF.

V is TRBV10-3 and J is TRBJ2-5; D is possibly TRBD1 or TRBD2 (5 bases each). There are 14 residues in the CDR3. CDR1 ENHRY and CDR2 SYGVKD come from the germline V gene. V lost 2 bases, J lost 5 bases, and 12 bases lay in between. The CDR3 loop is CAISEGTYRETQYF. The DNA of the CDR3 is TGTGCCATCAGTGAGGGGACGTACAGGGAGACCCAGTACTTC.

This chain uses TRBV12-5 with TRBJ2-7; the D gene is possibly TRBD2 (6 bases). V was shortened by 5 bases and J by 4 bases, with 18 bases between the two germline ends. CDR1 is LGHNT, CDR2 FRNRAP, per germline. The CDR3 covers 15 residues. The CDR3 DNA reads TGTGCTAGTGGTCAAGGGACTTGGGGAGAATACGAGCAGTACTTC. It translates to CASGQGTWGEYEQYF.

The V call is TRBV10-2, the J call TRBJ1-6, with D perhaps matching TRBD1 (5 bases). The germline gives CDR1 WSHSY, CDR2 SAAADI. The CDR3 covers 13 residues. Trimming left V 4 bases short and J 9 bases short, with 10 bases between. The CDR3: CASSGQGGSPLHF. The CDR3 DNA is TGCGCCAGCAGTGGTCAGGGAGGTTCACCCCTCCACTTT.